This T cell receptor beta chain originates from a study of vaccination effects on CD4 cells after COVID-19. About the research overall: Post-vaccine sampling occurred a median 72 days after the second dose.

The data were produced by immunoSEQ multiplex PCR, yet TCRdb's version contains in-frame clones alone and is incomplete. The sample holds around 67,000 clones, 70% to 90% seen once. This clone was seen a single time. What it recognizes is unknown. Findings and limits, study-wide: Missing from the study were early post-infection timepoints, and its convalescent patients were few.

The CDR3 loop spans 13 amino acids. Germline CDR1 and CDR2: KGHSH and LQKENI. V lost 0 bases, J lost 4 bases, and 3 bases lay in between. After expansion with viral peptide pools in the ViraFEST assay, antigen-specific CD4+ T cells were sequenced. Following culture for about ten days, CD4+ T cells were isolated. Two-dose vaccination with either BNT162b2 or mRNA-1273 was given to the participants. Wells each received 2 million to 2.5 million PBMC, cultured with around 10 IU/ml IL-2 and about 9.3 ug/ml peptides. Days 3 and 7 saw half the medium replaced with IL-2 medium. Sample: CD4+ T cells from PBMCs cultured with HCoV-229E spike peptides, taken after COVID-19 vaccination. The receptor was isolated from a human donor who received a COVID-19 vaccine. J is TRBJ1-4 and V is TRBV18; D is unresolved. The CDR3 here is CASSPPGNEKLFF. CDR3 DNA: TGTGCCAGCTCACCACCGGGTAATGAAAAACTGTTTTTT.